This TCR beta chain was sequenced for a study of CD8 T cells in ankylosing spondylitis. Per the germline V gene, CDR1 is SGHRS and CDR2 is YFSETQ. CDR3 length equals 17 residues. Unmatched junction bases numbered 5, after V lost 0 bases and J lost 1 base. This clonotype was detected ten times or more. The antigen remains undetermined. Study-wide findings and caveats: Several highly homologous variants made up a TCR beta motif, and this motif appeared characteristic of ankylosing spondylitis blood. There were earlier reports of some motif variants in reactive arthritis synovial fluid and blood.

Researchers built TCR beta libraries using quantitative 5'-RACE with molecular barcodes. TCRdb redid the calling of the 5' RACE reads with MiXCR, one entry per CDR3 protein. The sample lists approximately 540,000 distinct CDR3 sequences; over 9.5% were seen once. The receptor comes from a male donor with ankylosing spondylitis. The J gene is TRBJ2-1, the V gene TRBV5-1, with 9 bases lining up with TRBD2. Sample: blood, either unsorted or a sorted T cell fraction (not recorded which). CDR3: CASSLEGLASSYNEQFF. For the CDR3, the DNA is TGCGCCAGCAGCTTGGAGGGACTAGCTTCGTCCTACAATGAGCAGTTCTTC.